This T cell receptor (beta chain) is from a study of shared clonotypes between healthy human individuals. Study results and caveats: The study's rarefaction showed incomplete sorted-subset sequencing despite large depth.

A single count supports this clone. Its cognate antigen is unknown. V gave up 6 bases and J gave up 6 bases, with 11 bases separating them. From germline, CDR1 is SNHLY and CDR2 FYNNEI. The CDR3 length is 12 residues. Only Caucasian adults living in Nashville, Tennessee served as donors. Into CD45RA+ naive and CD45RA-negative memory subsets, the CD4+ cells were split. Deep-level assay runs were performed. Produced via immunoSEQ multiplex PCR; TCRdb's table is partial and in-frame only. There are around 550,000 clones in the sample; almost 97% occur only once, and about 0.064% lies in the top ten. Specimen: naive CD4+ T cells sorted from blood. The subset: CD45RA+ positively selected. The chain has TRBV2 and TRBJ1-2, with D unclear. The receptor's source is a woman in her twenties or thirties in good health. The CDR3 spells CASRTTEDGYTF. CDR3 DNA: TGTGCCAGCAGAACAACAGAGGATGGCTACACCTTC.